What follows describes a single T cell receptor (beta chain). Its antigen is currently unknown. This sample is part of a study of cytomegalovirus exposure and HLA in healthy donors. Primers: 60 Vbeta forward and 13 Jbeta reverse. Some clones are missing from TCRdb's copy, which holds only in-frame ones; the method was immunoSEQ multiplex PCR. The top ten hold approximately 3.9% of the sample, which has approximately 93,000 clones, 79% seen once. V shed 5 bases and J shed 0 bases, with 17 bases lying between them. Germline V gene lookup returns CDR1 SGHTA and CDR2 FQGNSA. The CDR3 consists of 17 residues. Study findings and constraints: Several of the most significant clusters appeared, in a later analysis, to be linked to common viral pathogens. Within an earlier analysis, most TCR beta V segments proved productive either about 87% or about 30% of the time. Highly shared sequence variants in one cluster were likely a sequencing artifact.

The origin of this receptor is a woman aged 40 to 50 in good health and CMV-seronegative. Input material: PBMCs. The V gene is TRBV7-2, the J gene TRBJ2-1; TRBD2 might be the D (6 bases). Here the CDR3 reads CASSNSGGALSYNEQFF. CDR3 DNA sequence: TGTGCCAGCAGCAATTCCGGAGGGGCGCTCTCCTACAATGAGCAGTTCTTC.